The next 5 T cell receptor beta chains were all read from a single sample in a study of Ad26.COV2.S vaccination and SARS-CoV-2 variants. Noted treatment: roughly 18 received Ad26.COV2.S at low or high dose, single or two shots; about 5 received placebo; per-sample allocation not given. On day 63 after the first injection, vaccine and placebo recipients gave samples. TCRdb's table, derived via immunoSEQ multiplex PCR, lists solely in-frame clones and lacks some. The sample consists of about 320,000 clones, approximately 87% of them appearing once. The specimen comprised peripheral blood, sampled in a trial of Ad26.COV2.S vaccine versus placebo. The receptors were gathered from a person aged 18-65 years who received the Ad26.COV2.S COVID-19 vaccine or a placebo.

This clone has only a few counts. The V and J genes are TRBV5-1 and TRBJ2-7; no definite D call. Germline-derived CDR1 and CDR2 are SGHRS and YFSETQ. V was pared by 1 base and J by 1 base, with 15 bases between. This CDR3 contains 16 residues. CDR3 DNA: TGCGCCAGCAGCTTGTTCGCTACAGTCGGGTCCTACGAGCAGTACTTC. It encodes CASSLFATVGSYEQYF.

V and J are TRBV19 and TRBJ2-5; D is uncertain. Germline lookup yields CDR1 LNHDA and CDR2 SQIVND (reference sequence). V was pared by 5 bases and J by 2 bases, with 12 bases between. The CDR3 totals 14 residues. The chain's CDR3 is CASSPNSPQETQYF. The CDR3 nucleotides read TGTGCCAGTAGTCCAAACAGTCCTCAAGAGACCCAGTACTTC.

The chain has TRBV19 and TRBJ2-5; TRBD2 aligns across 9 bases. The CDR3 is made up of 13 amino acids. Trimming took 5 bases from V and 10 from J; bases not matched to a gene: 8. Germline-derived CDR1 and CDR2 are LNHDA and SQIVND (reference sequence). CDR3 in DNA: TGTGCCAGTAGTCGGACTAGCGTCAGCAACCAGTACTTC. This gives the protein CASSRTSVSNQYF.

CDR3 nucleotide sequence: TGTGCCAGCAGCCATCTCGACCCGGTCCAGAACACTGAAGCTTTCTTT. Translation: CASSHLDPVQNTEAFF. The chain links TRBV14 to TRBJ1-1; D gene ambiguous. V lost 3 bases to trimming and J lost 1 base, with 15 bases between them. Germline CDR1 and CDR2: SGHDN and FVKESK. The CDR3 has 16 residues.

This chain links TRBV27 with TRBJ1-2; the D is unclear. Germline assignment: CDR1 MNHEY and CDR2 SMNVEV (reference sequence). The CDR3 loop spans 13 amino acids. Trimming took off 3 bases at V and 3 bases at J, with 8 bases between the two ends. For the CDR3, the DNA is TGTGCCAGCAGTTTCGGCAATGACTATGGCTACACCTTC. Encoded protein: CASSFGNDYGYTF.